The sequence of this TCR beta chain was determined in a study of blood T cell repertoires in COVID-19. Overall study context: COVID-19 samples, acute and convalescent, were from the United States, Italy and Spain. T cells, B-cell-depleted T cells, or PBMCs supplied cDNA or gDNA.

The germline CDR1 and CDR2 sequences are LNHDA and SQIVND (reference sequence). The CDR3 extends over 15 amino acids. With V trimmed by 0 bases and J by 3 bases, 2 bases remained unmatched. Authors' analysis steps: Counts of nucleated cells, estimated from reference gene primer amplification, were obtained. TCRdb keeps only in-frame clones here, not all; method: immunoSEQ multiplex PCR. V, J and clone size are those of that table, while D and trimming were read from the DNA. The data hold tens of thousands of clones, with about four fifths observed a single time. The clonotype comes from a woman aged 80 or over with acute or convalescent COVID-19. What was sequenced was peripheral blood. This chain connects TRBV19 to TRBJ2-7; 10 nucleotides line up with TRBD2. CDR3 protein: CASSIEASGSYEQYF. CDR3 DNA: TGTGCCAGTAGTATAGAGGCTAGCGGGAGCTACGAGCAGTACTTC.